Below, one T cell receptor beta chain is given with its context. Per germline, CDR1 KGHSH and CDR2 LQKENI. This CDR3 has 14 amino acids. V was trimmed by 5 bases and J by 2 bases, leaving 13 bases between them. The sample is drawn from a study of cytomegalovirus exposure and HLA in healthy donors. PCR primers comprised 60 Vbeta and 13 Jbeta primers. The table came from immunoSEQ multiplex PCR; TCRdb's copy has only in-frame clones and leaves some out. The profile shows 160,000 or so clones, approximately 74% of them singletons. The chain links TRBV18 to TRBJ2-7, with D possibly TRBD2 on 6 matching bases. The receptor was derived from a woman in her thirties in good health and CMV-seronegative. Sample: PBMCs. The CDR3 region has the DNA TGTGCCAGCTCAACCCGGGACTCGGCCTACGAGCAGTACTTC. This encodes CASSTRDSAYEQYF.